Shown below are 2 T cell receptor beta chains from a single sample sequenced in a study of CXCR3-negative and CXCR3-positive naive CD8 T cells. The TRB cDNA libraries were prepared by 5' RACE with UMI labels. From its re-call of the 5' RACE reads, TCRdb lists each CDR3 protein once, without DNA. The sample table includes tens of thousands of distinct CDR3 sequences. The specimen sequenced was naive CXCR3- CD8+ T cells from blood. Subset in this sample: CD45RO-CCR7+CD27+CD95- naive CD8+ T cells lacking CXCR3 (TNR3-). These receptors originate from a human donor in good health. Some clones in this sample may be carry-over from other donors' samples.

The chain is built from TRBV6-5 and TRBJ1-1; TCRdb outputs TRBD1, but without DNA this stays unchecked. The germline gives CDR1 MNHEY, CDR2 SVGAGI. The CDR3 sequence is 16 residues long. The CDR3 sequence is CASSYGLGAMNTEAFF.

This clonotype registers medium-sized by frequency. This CDR3 reads CASTIPLAGLYNEQFF. The chain has TRBV7-2 and TRBJ2-1; TCRdb picks TRBD2, but there is no DNA to check that call. Per the germline V gene, CDR1 is SGHTA and CDR2 is FQGNSA. The CDR3 is 16 residues long.